This paragraph covers one T cell receptor beta chain sequence. This clone occurred once. Its antigen is still unknown. No much larger clone exists at a distance of one base, and base qualities are not known. Each collaborating institution followed its own protocols to collect whole blood in K2EDTA tubes. Collaborator samples were shipped for TCRbeta analysis as frozen whole blood, isolated PBMCs, or DNA extracted from either sample type. The data belong to a study of blood T cell repertoires in COVID-19 (dated by TCRdb to 2020 to 2021). Background for the entire study: Samples covering the acute and convalescent phases of COVID-19 were provided by collaborators in the United States, Italy and Spain. The repertoires were released in a freely available public database intended as a resource for research on the immune response to SARS-CoV-2. A de-identified subject ID, COVID-19 status, age in years and sex were almost always included in the sample metadata. Where HLA class I and class II types were available, the types were taken from metadata supplied by the sample provider, not from assay-based typing. Samples came from the ongoing ImmuneRACE study (first 160 participants) plus 1,254 subjects from 6 global collaborators. The material from the prospective study consisted of cDNA or gDNA derived from T cells, B-cell-depleted T cells, or PBMCs. Deeply sampled blood TCRbeta repertoires from subjects exposed to, actively infected with, or recovered from COVID-19 were included in the dataset. Findings and caveats that apply to the study as a whole: The amount of clinical and demographic metadata varied by source and participant and was provided uncurated.

TCRbeta CDR3 regions were amplified from genomic DNA by means of the immunoSEQ Assay, a bias-controlled multiplex PCR. The original pipeline was this. Within the assay, amplification of reference gene primers was used to estimate how many nucleated cells each sample contained. Sequence reads were collapsed and filtered to measure the absolute abundance of every unique TCRbeta CDR3 rearrangement. For each sample, productive Simpson clonality was calculated as the square root of Simpson's diversity index over productive rearrangements. The table comes from immuneACCESS by way of TCRdb, which keeps in-frame sequences with V and J called. Part of the clones is missing from these tables; in studies checked, under half for an unresolved V gene and the rest for unknown reasons. The V and J calls and clone size are taken from that table; D and trimming were inferred from the DNA. The sample table shows 90,000 to 150,000 clones, and around 89% are seen once. About 18% of the sample comes from the top ten.

This TCR came from a human donor with acute or convalescent COVID-19. The donor label of this sample is uncertain. Sample: peripheral blood.

Here is the DNA: TGTGCCAGCAGGACCTACGGGACTAGCGGGGTCCAAGAGACCCAGTACTTC. Its amino acids are CASRTYGTSGVQETQYF. The sequence links TRBV7-9 to TRBJ2-5, with TRBD2 identical over 13 junction bases. The CDR3, from cysteine to phenylalanine, totals 17 residues. Kept here is only the CDR3 DNA, which spans 51 bases and is read in frame from base 1. The germline V gene (reference sequence) gives CDR1 as SEHNR and CDR2 as FQNEAQ. The V end gives up 6 bases and the J end 1 base, leaving 8 bases in the junction not matched to a gene.